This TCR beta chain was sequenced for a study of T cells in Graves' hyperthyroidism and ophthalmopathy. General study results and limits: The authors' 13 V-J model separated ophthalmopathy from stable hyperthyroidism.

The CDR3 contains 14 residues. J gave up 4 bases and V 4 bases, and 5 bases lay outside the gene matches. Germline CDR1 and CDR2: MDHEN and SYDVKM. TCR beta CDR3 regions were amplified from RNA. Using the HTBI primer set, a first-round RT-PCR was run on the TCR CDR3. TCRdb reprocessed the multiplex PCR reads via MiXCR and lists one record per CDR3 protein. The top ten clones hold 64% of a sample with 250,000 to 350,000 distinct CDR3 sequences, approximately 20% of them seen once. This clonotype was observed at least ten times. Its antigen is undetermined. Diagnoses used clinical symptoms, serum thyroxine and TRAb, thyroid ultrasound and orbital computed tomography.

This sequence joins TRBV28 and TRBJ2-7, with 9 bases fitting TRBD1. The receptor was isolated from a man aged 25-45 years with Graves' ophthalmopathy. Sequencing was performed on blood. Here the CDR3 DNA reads TGTGCCAGCAGTTCCCCGGGACAGGGATACGAGCAGTACTTC. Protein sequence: CASSSPGQGYEQYF.